The clone carrying this T cell receptor beta chain appeared many times. This sample is part of a study of regulatory T cells in long-lasting Graves disease. Trimming cost V 2 bases and J 1 base; bases outside gene matches: 3. Germline CDR1 reads MDHEN; CDR2 reads SYDVKM. This CDR3 is 15 amino acids long. Time point meaning: newly diagnosed GD, antithyroid drugs for less than 3 months. Extracted PBMC RNA gave rise to the TCR library. Arm-PCR of CDR3 regions and iRepertoire HTBI primers were the basis on which TCR beta libraries were built. TCRdb ran MiXCR on the multiplex PCR reads and lists one entry per CDR3 protein. Seen here are some 460,000 distinct CDR3 sequences, 16% observed once, and the top ten hold over 9%. These data also featured in a second study, about T cells in Graves' hyperthyroidism and ophthalmopathy. That report adds: A 13 V-J signature model discriminated ophthalmopathy versus stable hyperthyroidism.

The sequence was collected from a man aged 35-49 years with Graves disease. The J gene is TRBJ2-3, the V gene TRBV28, with TRBD1 matching 7 bases. The sample here was peripheral blood mononuclear cells (PBMCs), taken at new diagnosis, from a patient treated with antithyroid drugs. The CDR3 protein is CASSLQGVGTDTQYF. Written as DNA, the CDR3 is TGTGCCAGCAGTTTACAGGGGGTGGGCACAGATACGCAGTATTTT.